The 13 T cell receptor beta chains presented below share a single source sample, sequenced in a study of T cells in Graves' hyperthyroidism and ophthalmopathy. TCR beta CDR3 sequences were amplified from RNA transcripts. Using the HTBI primer set, a first-round RT-PCR was run on the TCR CDR3. TCRdb analysed the multiplex PCR reads with MiXCR anew, one entry per CDR3 protein. The data contain a few hundred thousand distinct CDR3 sequences, about 16% of them singletons. Sequenced material: blood. Every receptor here comes from a woman aged 25 to 39 with Graves' hyperthyroidism.

This clonotype has a count of ten or more. The chain joins TRBV28 to TRBJ2-1; 12 nucleotides match TRBD1. CDR3 size: 19 residues. Unmatched junction bases numbered 15, after V lost 5 bases and J lost 4 bases. CDR1 is MDHEN, CDR2 SYDVKM, per germline. CDR3 in amino acids: CASSPFSRDRGRRYNEQFF. Here the CDR3 DNA reads TGTGCCAGCAGTCCCTTTAGCCGGGACAGGGGGCGAAGGTACAATGAGCAGTTCTTC.

This clonotype was seen more than once but under ten times. The chain combines TRBV6-1 with TRBJ1-4; D not resolved. V shed 5 bases and J shed 5 bases, with 12 bases lying between them. This CDR3 is 14 amino acids long. CDR1 and CDR2 (germline): MNHNS, SASEGT. The CDR3 is CASSRGNRNEKLFF. As DNA, the CDR3 is TGTGCCAGCAGTAGAGGGAACCGAAATGAAAAACTGTTTTTT.

This clonotype was counted a single time. V and J are TRBV5-1 and TRBJ1-2; TRBD1 matches at 8 bases. The CDR3 totals 18 residues. Germline V lookup: CDR1 SGHRS, CDR2 YFSETQ. V was pared by 6 bases and J by 4 bases, with 20 bases of the junction left unmatched. The CDR3 region is CASTRGGTDPGGLYGYTF. The CDR3 DNA follows: TGCGCCAGCACCCGTGGGGGGACAGACCCAGGGGGCCTCTATGGCTACACCTTC.

The rearrangement joins TRBV2 to TRBJ1-4, with TRBD1 matching over 8 bases. CDR1 SNHLY and CDR2 FYNNEI come from the germline V gene. The CDR3 sequence is 12 residues long. V was clipped by 8 bases and J by 8 bases; unmatched bases: 4. The CDR3 loop is CASRDRSEKLFF. DNA for the CDR3: TGTGCCAGCCGGGACAGGAGCGAAAAACTGTTTTTT.

This chain uses TRBV3-1 with TRBJ1-2; D might be TRBD1 (6 bases). This CDR3 contains 15 residues. Trimming removed 0 bases from V and 4 bases from J, with 12 bases in between. Germline V gene data show CDR1 as LGHDT and CDR2 as YNNKEL (reference sequence). The CDR3, as DNA: TGTGCCAGCAGCCAAGATAGCCAGGGGAGCTATGGCTACACCTTC. This translates into CASSQDSQGSYGYTF.

This clonotype has ten or more counts. This rearrangement joins TRBV24-1 to TRBJ2-3, with 9 bases matching TRBD2. CDR1 and CDR2 from the germline V gene are KGHDR and SFDVKD. This CDR3 has 16 amino acids. V shed 4 bases, J shed 5 bases, and the junction held 9 bases outside the gene matches. In DNA, the CDR3 is TGTGCCACCAGTGACCCCCTAGCGGGGAGTGGAGATACGCAGTATTTT. Protein product: CATSDPLAGSGDTQYF.

V and J are TRBV6-1 and TRBJ2-1, with 9 bases fitting TRBD2. Per the germline V gene, CDR1 is MNHNS and CDR2 is SASEGT. The CDR3 loop spans 16 amino acids. The V and J ends lost 6 bases and 8 bases, in that order; junction bases with no gene match: 14. The CDR3 DNA reads TGTGCCAGCAGACGATCTAGCGGGACCTCCCCCTATGAGCAGTTCTTC. Its protein product is CASRRSSGTSPYEQFF.

This clonotype was picked up many times. This sequence joins TRBV29-1 and TRBJ1-1; D gene unclear. The germline V gene encodes CDR1 SQVTM and CDR2 ANQGSEA. This CDR3 spans 10 amino acids. Trimming left V 4 bases short and J 10 bases short, with 10 bases between. CDR3 coding DNA: TGCAGCGTTGGAGAGGTAGGAGCTTTCTTT. Protein: CSVGEVGAFF.

This clonotype was seen a handful of times. Here the CDR3 DNA reads TGTGCCAGCAGAGCCGGGACAGGGGGTATCTACGAGCAGTACTTC. This encodes CASRAGTGGIYEQYF. The chain recombines TRBV12-3 or TRBV12-4 with TRBJ2-7; 11 nucleotides agree with TRBD1. The length of the CDR3 is 15 residues. Unmatched junction bases numbered 7, after V lost 6 bases and J lost 3 bases.

This clonotype was counted between two and nine times. This chain connects TRBV6-1 to TRBJ2-1, with a tentative D call TRBD1 (5 bases). The CDR3 is 13 amino acids. The germline V gene has CDR1 MNHNS and CDR2 SASEGT. V gave up 6 bases and J gave up 5 bases, with 11 bases separating them. The CDR3 bases are TGTGCCAGCAGCTCAGACAGTCACAATGAGCAGTTCTTC. This encodes CASSSDSHNEQFF.

On this clonotype itself: Being one base from a much bigger clone, this may be a read error. The chain recombines TRBV27 with TRBJ2-7; D may correspond to TRBD1 or TRBD2 (5 bases each). The germline V gene encodes CDR1 MNHEY and CDR2 SMNVEV (reference sequence). The CDR3 covers 15 residues. This chain's CDR3 is CASSRGTTTFYKQYF. CDR3 DNA sequence: TGTGCCAGCAGCCGTGGGACGACGACTTTCTACAAGCAGTACTTC.

This clonotype was observed a few times. This chain connects TRBV19 to TRBJ2-7; 14 nucleotides line up with TRBD2. Germline V gives CDR1 LNHDA, CDR2 SQIVND (reference sequence). This CDR3 has 14 residues. With V trimmed by 4 bases and J by 6 bases, 2 bases remained unmatched. This chain's CDR3 is CASSKGLAGVEQYF. CDR3 bases: TGTGCCAGTAGTAAGGGACTAGCGGGAGTCGAGCAGTACTTC. The full variable domain, with the rest looked up from reference TRBV19 and TRBJ2-7, is DGGITQSPKYLFRKEGQNVTLSCEQNLNHDAMYWYRQDPGQGLRLIYYSQIVNDFQKGDIAEGYSVSREKKESFPLTVTSAQKNPTAFYLCASSKGLAGVEQYFGPGTRLTVT.

Many counts were recorded for this clonotype. The J gene is TRBJ2-7, the V gene TRBV11-2, with D maybe TRBD2 (5 bases). Germline V gene lookup returns CDR1 SGHAT and CDR2 FQNNGV. V was pared by 5 bases and J by 0 bases, with 17 bases between. The CDR3 sequence is 16 residues long. The CDR3 DNA sequence: TGTGCCAGCAGCCCCCGGGTAGCGAGCATCTCCTACGAGCAGTACTTC. Translation: CASSPRVASISYEQYF. Full variable domain (remainder filled in from reference TRBV11-2 and TRBJ2-7): EAGVAQSPRYKIIEKRQSVAFWCNPISGHATLYWYQQILGQGPKLLIQFQNNGVVDDSQLPKDRFSAERLKGVDSTLKIQPAKLEDSAVYLCASSPRVASISYEQYFGPGTRLTVT.